These 21 T cell receptor beta chains share one sample of origin, sequenced in a study of blood T cell repertoires in COVID-19. Here immunoSEQ multiplex PCR was the method, and the copy in TCRdb shows in-frame clones only, minus some. The sample has fewer than 400,000 clones, around 85% seen once. What was sequenced was PBMCs or T cells enriched from blood (not recorded which). These receptor sequences come from a woman aged 25 to 39 who had been exposed to COVID-19.

The chain has TRBV6-2 or TRBV6-3 and TRBJ2-7; 8 bases are a match to TRBD1. The J segment lost 0 bases and the V segment lost 4 bases, leaving 11 bases of the junction unmatched. Per the germline V gene, CDR1 is MNHEY and CDR2 is SVGEGT. CDR3 size: 17 residues. The CDR3 protein is CASSSATGTGYSYEQYF. The CDR3 nucleotides read TGTGCCAGCAGTTCTGCGACAGGGACAGGTTACTCCTACGAGCAGTACTTC.

About this clone: At one end, the junction sequence differs from germline, possibly due to a read error. The J gene is TRBJ1-2, the V gene TRBV10-2; D uncertain. Germline CDR1 is WSHSY and CDR2 is SAAADI. The CDR3 runs to 12 residues. CDR3 in DNA: TGCGCCAGCCGTGACGAGTACTATGGCTACACCTTC. It encodes CASRDEYYGYTF.

The chain recombines TRBV7-9 with TRBJ1-6, with 10 nucleotides matching TRBD1. Germline CDR1 reads SEHNR; CDR2 reads FQNEAQ (reference sequence). V trimming: 5 bases; J trimming: 3 bases; junction bases outside the gene matches: 13. This CDR3 contains 19 residues. The CDR3: CASSRAQTGGAGYNSPLHF. Written as DNA, the CDR3 is TGTGCCAGCAGCCGAGCGCAGACAGGGGGCGCTGGCTATAATTCACCCCTCCACTTT.

V is TRBV12-3 or TRBV12-4 and J is TRBJ1-2, with 7 bases lining up with TRBD1. The CDR3 loop spans 11 amino acids. Trimming cost V 6 bases and J 8 bases; bases outside gene matches: 3. The CDR3 DNA is TGTGCCAGCAGATCCAGGGGGGGCTACACCTTC. Translating it yields CASRSRGGYTF.

The chain is built from TRBV7-2 and TRBJ2-7, with D possibly TRBD1 on 5 matching bases. Germline lookup yields CDR1 SGHTA and CDR2 FQGNSA. This CDR3 region has 14 residues. Trimming took 5 bases from V and 1 from J, leaving 12 bases between them. The CDR3 here is CASSPVQGSYEQYF. The CDR3 nucleotides are TGTGCCAGCAGCCCCGTCCAGGGTTCCTACGAGCAGTACTTC.

The chain carries TRBV30 and TRBJ1-4, with 7 nucleotides matching TRBD1. The germline CDR1 and CDR2 sequences are GTSNPN and SVGIG (reference sequence). The CDR3 is 15 residues long. V dropped 3 bases and J dropped 3; count of bases not matched to a gene: 7. In nucleotides, the CDR3 is TGTGCCTGGAGGTATAAGGGGGCAGCTAATGAAAAACTGTTTTTT. Translating gives CAWRYKGAANEKLFF.

The chain recombines TRBV5-6 with TRBJ2-3; possible D gene TRBD2, 5 bases. The CDR3 runs 15 residues. The germline V and J ends were trimmed by 3 bases and 5 bases, with 16 bases remaining between them. Germline V lookup: CDR1 SGHDT, CDR2 YYEEEE. DNA for the CDR3: TGTGCCAGCAGCTCAGGCGGGCTAGCTAGAGATACGCAGTATTTT. It encodes CASSSGGLARDTQYF.

CDR3 in amino acids: CASELTGTGREKLFF. CDR3 in DNA: TGTGCCAGCGAGCTTACCGGGACAGGGCGTGAAAAACTGTTTTTT. This chain joins TRBV2 and TRBJ1-4; 9 bases align to TRBD1. The CDR3 consists of 15 residues. Germline assignment: CDR1 SNHLY and CDR2 FYNNEI. V trimming: 8 bases; J trimming: 7 bases; junction bases outside the gene matches: 11.

CDR3 protein: CASSSGLAQFF. The CDR3 DNA reads TGTGCCAGCAGTAGCGGACTAGCTCAGTTCTTC. V usage is TRBV27 and J usage is TRBJ2-1; TRBD2 agrees at 8 bases. Germline trimming cut 5 bases from V and 13 bases from J; bases unmatched to any gene: 4. The CDR3 totals 11 residues. From germline, CDR1 is MNHEY and CDR2 SMNVEV (reference sequence).

This clone was detected only once. The chain recombines TRBV4-2 with TRBJ2-1, with TRBD2 matching 9 bases. The CDR3 sequence is 15 residues long. Germline V CDR1 and CDR2: LGHNA, YNFKEQ. Germline trimming cut 1 base from V and 8 bases from J; bases unmatched to any gene: 6. CDR3 in amino acids: CASSQAAGGLDEQFF. CDR3 bases: TGTGCCAGCAGCCAAGCCGCGGGGGGGCTGGATGAGCAGTTCTTC.

J is TRBJ1-1 and V is TRBV30, with D unclear. V was clipped by 3 bases and J by 1 base, with 15 bases between them. Looked up from germline, CDR1 is GTSNPN and CDR2 is SVGIG (reference sequence). This CDR3 is built from 15 residues. Here the CDR3 reads CAWSRPRATNTEAFF. CDR3 nucleotide sequence: TGTGCCTGGAGCAGGCCGAGGGCTACGAACACTGAAGCTTTCTTT. The full variable domain, in which reference TRBV30 and TRBJ1-1 provide the parts outside the CDR3, is SQTIHQWPATLVQPVGSPLSLECTVEGTSNPNLYWYRQAAGRGLQLLFYSVGIGQISSEVPQNLSASRPQDRQFILSSKKLLLSDSGFYLCAWSRPRATNTEAFFGQGTRLTVV.

V usage is TRBV6-5 and J usage is TRBJ1-1, with D possibly matching TRBD1 (6 bases). This CDR3 region has 13 residues. Trimming cost V 5 bases and J 1 base, with 8 bases left between them. In germline, CDR1 is MNHEY, CDR2 SVGAGI. The CDR3, as DNA: TGTGCCAGCAGTATGACAGGGAACACTGAAGCTTTCTTT. Residues: CASSMTGNTEAFF.

This clone was counted only a few times. The genes are TRBV5-1 and TRBJ1-1; D perhaps matches TRBD1 (6 bases). The V end lost 0 bases, the J end lost 6 bases, and 21 bases lay between the germline ends. Germline loops: CDR1 SGHRS, CDR2 YFSETQ. The CDR3 spans 17 residues. The CDR3 bases are TGCGCCAGCAGCTTGGGAGATGGGGGGGCAAGTCGATCTGAAGCTTTCTTT. Encoded protein: CASSLGDGGASRSEAFF.

The gene calls are TRBV27 and TRBJ2-7; possible D gene TRBD2, 6 bases. Germline CDR1 and CDR2: MNHEY and SMNVEV (reference sequence). The V end was cut by 7 bases, the J end by 5 bases, with 15 bases between. The CDR3 extends over 13 amino acids. CDR3 bases: TGTGCCAGCAAACCGGGAGAAAGCGACGAGCAGTACTTC. Protein sequence: CASKPGESDEQYF.

In regard to this clone: The sample holds other DNA sequences that translate to the same CDR3. The chain carries TRBV28 and TRBJ2-2; D remains ambiguous. CDR3 length equals 12 residues. The V end lost 7 bases, the J end lost 4 bases, and 7 bases lay between the germline ends. Germline V CDR1 and CDR2: MDHEN, SYDVKM. CDR3 region: CASKRGTGELFF. The CDR3 bases are TGTGCCAGCAAAAGAGGCACCGGGGAGCTGTTTTTT.

The chain employs TRBV19 and TRBJ1-1; 7 bases line up with TRBD1. Losses at the gene ends were 4 bases for V and 3 bases for J; bases not matched to a gene: 8. CDR3 length: 15 amino acids. Looked up from germline, CDR1 is LNHDA and CDR2 is SQIVND (reference sequence). This chain's CDR3 is CASSTTPGGYTEAFF. The DNA for the CDR3 is TGTGCCAGTAGTACGACCCCAGGGGGTTACACTGAAGCTTTCTTT. The variable domain in full, completed from reference TRBV19 and TRBJ1-1, reads DGGITQSPKYLFRKEGQNVTLSCEQNLNHDAMYWYRQDPGQGLRLIYYSQIVNDFQKGDIAEGYSVSREKKESFPLTVTSAQKNPTAFYLCASSTTPGGYTEAFFGQGTRLTVV.

The V and J genes are TRBV18 and TRBJ1-1, with a tentative D call TRBD1 (5 bases). The CDR3 totals 16 residues. Per germline, CDR1 KGHSH and CDR2 LQKENI. The V end was cut by 0 bases, the J end by 0 bases, with 11 bases between. CDR3 residues: CASSPPDRTLNTEAFF. The CDR3 DNA is TGTGCCAGCTCACCACCTGACAGAACTCTGAACACTGAAGCTTTCTTT. The whole variable domain, remainder taken from reference TRBV18 and TRBJ1-1, is NAGVMQNPRHLVRRRGQEARLRCSPMKGHSHVYWYRQLPEEGLKFMVYLQKENIIDESGMPKERFSAEFPKEGPSILRIQQVVRGDSAAYFCASSPPDRTLNTEAFFGQGTRLTVV.

The chain employs TRBV19 and TRBJ1-5; weak D call: TRBD1 (6 bases). Germline V CDR1 and CDR2: LNHDA, SQIVND (reference sequence). V lost 7 bases to trimming and J lost 6 bases, with 13 bases between them. The CDR3 sequence is 13 residues long. The CDR3 loop reads CASTTRGSQPQHF. The CDR3 coding sequence is TGTGCCAGTACCACCAGGGGTAGTCAGCCCCAGCATTTT.

V and J are TRBV5-1 and TRBJ1-1; D may be TRBD1 (6 bases). From germline, CDR1 is SGHRS and CDR2 YFSETQ. The CDR3 spans 14 residues. The V and J ends lost 0 bases and 1 base respectively, with 7 bases between them. CDR3 residues: CASSLGTANTEAFF. The CDR3 nucleotides read TGCGCCAGCAGCTTGGGGACAGCGAACACTGAAGCTTTCTTT.

The rearrangement uses TRBV7-6 and TRBJ1-6; 9 nucleotides align to TRBD1. V lost 4 bases, J lost 10 bases, and 17 bases stayed unmatched. The CDR3 extends over 18 amino acids. CDR1 SGHVS and CDR2 FNYEAQ come from the germline V gene. The CDR3 DNA reads as TGTGCCAGCAGCTCGATTATGGGGGGACAGGGAGGGGAATCACCCCTCCACTTT. Its translation is CASSSIMGGQGGESPLHF.

This chain connects TRBV5-4 to TRBJ1-5, with a weak D call TRBD1 (5 bases). V lost 2 bases to trimming and J lost 8 bases, with 17 bases between them. Germline CDR1 reads SGHNT; CDR2 reads YYREEE (reference sequence). The CDR3 totals 15 residues. The CDR3 DNA reads as TGTGCCAGCAGCTTAGGGACCGCGGGAGGTGAGCCCCAGCATTTT. Translating it yields CASSLGTAGGEPQHF.